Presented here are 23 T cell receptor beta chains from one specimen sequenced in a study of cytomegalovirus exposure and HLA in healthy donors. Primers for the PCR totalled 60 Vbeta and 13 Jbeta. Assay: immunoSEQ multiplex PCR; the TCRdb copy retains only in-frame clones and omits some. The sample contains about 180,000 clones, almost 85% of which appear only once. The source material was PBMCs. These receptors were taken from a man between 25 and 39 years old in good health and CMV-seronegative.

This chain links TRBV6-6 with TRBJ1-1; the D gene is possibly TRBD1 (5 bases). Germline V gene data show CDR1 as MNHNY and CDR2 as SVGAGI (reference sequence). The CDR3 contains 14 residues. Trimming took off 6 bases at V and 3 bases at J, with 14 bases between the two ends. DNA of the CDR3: TGTGCCAGCAGCCCCGGTGGGGGGGACACTGAAGCTTTCTTT. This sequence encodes CASSPGGGDTEAFF.

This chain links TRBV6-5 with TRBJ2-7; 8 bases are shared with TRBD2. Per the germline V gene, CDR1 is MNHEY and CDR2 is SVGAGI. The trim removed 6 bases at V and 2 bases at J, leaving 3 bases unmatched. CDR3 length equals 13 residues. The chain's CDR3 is CASRERGPYEQYF. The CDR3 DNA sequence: TGTGCCAGCAGGGAGCGGGGGCCCTACGAGCAGTACTTC.

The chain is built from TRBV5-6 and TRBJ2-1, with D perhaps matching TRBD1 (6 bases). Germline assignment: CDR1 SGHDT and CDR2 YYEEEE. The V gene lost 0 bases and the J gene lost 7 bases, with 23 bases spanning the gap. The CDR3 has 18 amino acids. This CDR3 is CASSLAPHRANPQNEQFF. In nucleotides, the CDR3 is TGTGCCAGCAGCTTGGCCCCTCACAGGGCCAATCCCCAGAATGAGCAGTTCTTC.

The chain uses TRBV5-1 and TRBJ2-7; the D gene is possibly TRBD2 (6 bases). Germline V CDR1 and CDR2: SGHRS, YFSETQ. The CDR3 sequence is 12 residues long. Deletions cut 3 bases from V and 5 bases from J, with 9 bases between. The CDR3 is CASSWRGDEQYF. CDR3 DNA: TGCGCCAGCAGCTGGAGGGGAGACGAGCAGTACTTC.

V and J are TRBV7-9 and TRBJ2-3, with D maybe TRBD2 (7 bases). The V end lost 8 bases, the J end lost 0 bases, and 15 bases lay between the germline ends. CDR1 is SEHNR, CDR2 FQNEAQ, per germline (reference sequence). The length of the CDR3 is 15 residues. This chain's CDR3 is CASGTRGPSTDTQYF. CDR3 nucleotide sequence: TGTGCCAGCGGGACGCGGGGGCCTAGCACAGATACGCAGTATTTT.

The CDR3 is CASRVRGDETQYF. CDR3 nucleotide sequence: TGTGCCAGCAGGGTCCGGGGTGATGAGACCCAGTACTTC. This chain links TRBV5-6 with TRBJ2-5; weak D call: TRBD2 (5 bases). Germline V gives CDR1 SGHDT, CDR2 YYEEEE. The CDR3 length is 13 residues. Deletions cut 5 bases from V and 5 bases from J, with 13 bases between. The whole variable domain, remainder taken from reference TRBV5-6 and TRBJ2-5, is DAGVTQSPTHLIKTRGQQVTLRCSPKSGHDTVSWYQQALGQGPQFIFQYYEEEERQRGNFPDRFSGHQFPNYSSELNVNALLLGDSALYLCASRVRGDETQYFGPGTRLLVL.

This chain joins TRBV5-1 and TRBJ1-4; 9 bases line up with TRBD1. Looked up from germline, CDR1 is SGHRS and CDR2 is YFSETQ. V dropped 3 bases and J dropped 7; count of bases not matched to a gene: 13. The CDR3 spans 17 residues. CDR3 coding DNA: TGCGCCAGCAGCTCACGGCCCGGGACAGGGATCGGTGAAAAACTGTTTTTT. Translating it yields CASSSRPGTGIGEKLFF.

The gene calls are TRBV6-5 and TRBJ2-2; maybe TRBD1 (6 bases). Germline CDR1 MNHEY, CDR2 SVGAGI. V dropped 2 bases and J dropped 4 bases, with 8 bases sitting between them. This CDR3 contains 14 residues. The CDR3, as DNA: TGTGCCAGCAGTTACCCCAGGGGCACCGGGGAGCTGTTTTTT. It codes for CASSYPRGTGELFF.

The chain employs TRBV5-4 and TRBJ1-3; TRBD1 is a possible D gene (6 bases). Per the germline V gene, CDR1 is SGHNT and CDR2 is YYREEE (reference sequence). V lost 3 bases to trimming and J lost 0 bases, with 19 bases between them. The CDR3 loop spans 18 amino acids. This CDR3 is CASSWGIQGPSSGNTIYF. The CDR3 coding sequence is TGTGCCAGCAGCTGGGGGATACAGGGCCCTTCCTCTGGAAACACCATATATTTT.

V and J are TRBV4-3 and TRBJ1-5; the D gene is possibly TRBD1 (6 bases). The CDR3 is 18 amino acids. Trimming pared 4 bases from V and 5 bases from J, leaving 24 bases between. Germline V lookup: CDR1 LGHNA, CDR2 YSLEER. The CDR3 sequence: CASSPYFEDSGIDQPQHF. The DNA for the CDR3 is TGCGCCAGCAGCCCCTACTTTGAGGACAGTGGAATAGATCAGCCCCAGCATTTT.

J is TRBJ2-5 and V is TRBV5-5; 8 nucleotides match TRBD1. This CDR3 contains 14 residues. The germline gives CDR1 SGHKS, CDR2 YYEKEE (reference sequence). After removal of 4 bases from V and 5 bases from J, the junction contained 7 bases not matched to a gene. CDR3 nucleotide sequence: TGTGCCAGCAGCCCGTGGACAGGGACGGAGACCCAGTACTTC. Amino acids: CASSPWTGTETQYF.

The CDR3 loop is CASSFLRTSTDTQYF. The CDR3 nucleotides read TGTGCCAGCAGCTTTTTGAGGACTAGCACAGATACGCAGTATTTT. This chain joins TRBV27 and TRBJ2-3, with D possibly being TRBD2 (5 bases). The V gene's germline CDR1 is MNHEY and CDR2 SMNVEV (reference sequence). V lost 6 bases, J lost 0 bases, and 13 bases lay in between. The CDR3 is 15 amino acids.

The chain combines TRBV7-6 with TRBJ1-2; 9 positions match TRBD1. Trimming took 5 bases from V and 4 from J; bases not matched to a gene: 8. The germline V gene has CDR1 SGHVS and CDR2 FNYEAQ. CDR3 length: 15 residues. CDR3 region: CASSPRTGDSYGYTF. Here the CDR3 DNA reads TGTGCCAGCAGCCCCAGGACAGGGGATAGCTATGGCTACACCTTC. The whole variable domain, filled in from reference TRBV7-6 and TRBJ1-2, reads GAGVSQSPRYKVTKRGQDVALRCDPISGHVSLYWYRQALGQGPEFLTYFNYEAQQDKSGLPNDRFSAERPEGSISTLTIQRTEQRDSAMYRCASSPRTGDSYGYTFGSGTRLTVV.

The CDR3 DNA is TGTGCCAGCAGCCAAGAAATCGGCGGTCCTTACGAGCAGTACTTC. Its protein product is CASSQEIGGPYEQYF. This sequence joins TRBV4-2 and TRBJ2-7; D is undetermined. The CDR3 consists of 15 residues. V was pared by 0 bases and J by 4 bases, with 13 bases between. Germline CDR1 reads LGHNA; CDR2 reads YNFKEQ.

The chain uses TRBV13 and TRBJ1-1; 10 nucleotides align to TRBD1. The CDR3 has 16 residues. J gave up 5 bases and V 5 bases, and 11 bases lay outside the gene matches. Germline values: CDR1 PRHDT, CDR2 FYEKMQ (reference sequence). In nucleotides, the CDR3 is TGTGCCAGCAGCCACGGACCGGGACAGGGGATGACTGAAGCTTTCTTT. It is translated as CASSHGPGQGMTEAFF. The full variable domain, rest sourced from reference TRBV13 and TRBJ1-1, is AAGVIQSPRHLIKEKRETATLKCYPIPRHDTVYWYQQGPGQDPQFLISFYEKMQSDKGSIPDRFSAQQFSDYHSELNMSSLELGDSALYFCASSHGPGQGMTEAFFGQGTRLTVV.

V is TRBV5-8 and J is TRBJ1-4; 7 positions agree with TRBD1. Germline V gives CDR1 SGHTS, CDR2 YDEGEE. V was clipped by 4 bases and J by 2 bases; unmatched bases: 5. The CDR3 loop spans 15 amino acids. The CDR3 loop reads CASSADRTTNEKLFF. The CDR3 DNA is TGTGCCAGCAGCGCGGACAGGACGACTAATGAAAAACTGTTTTTT.

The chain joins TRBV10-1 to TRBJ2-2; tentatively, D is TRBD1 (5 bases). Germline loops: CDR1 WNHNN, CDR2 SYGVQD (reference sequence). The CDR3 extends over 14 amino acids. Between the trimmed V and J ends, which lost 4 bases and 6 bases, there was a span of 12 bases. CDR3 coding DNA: TGCGCCAGCAGTGCGGCAGGGTGGGCCGGGGAGCTGTTTTTT. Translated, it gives CASSAAGWAGELFF.

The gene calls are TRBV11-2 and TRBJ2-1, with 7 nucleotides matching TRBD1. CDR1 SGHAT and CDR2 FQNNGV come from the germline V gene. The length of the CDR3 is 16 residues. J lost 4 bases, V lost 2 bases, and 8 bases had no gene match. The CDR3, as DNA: TGTGCCAGCAGCTTACGTTTTCGACAGGGATACAATGAGCAGTTCTTC. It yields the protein CASSLRFRQGYNEQFF.

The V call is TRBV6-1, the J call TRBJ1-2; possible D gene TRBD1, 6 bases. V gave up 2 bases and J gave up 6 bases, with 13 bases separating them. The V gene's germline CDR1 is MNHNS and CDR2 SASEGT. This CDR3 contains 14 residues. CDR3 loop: CASSELRGANGYTF. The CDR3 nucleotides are TGTGCCAGCAGTGAATTGCGGGGGGCTAATGGCTACACCTTC.

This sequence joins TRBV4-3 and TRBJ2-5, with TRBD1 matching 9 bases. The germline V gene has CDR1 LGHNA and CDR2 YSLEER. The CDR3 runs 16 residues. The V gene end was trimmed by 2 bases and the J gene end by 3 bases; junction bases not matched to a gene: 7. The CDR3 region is CASSQITRQGEETQYF. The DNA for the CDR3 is TGCGCCAGCAGCCAAATAACGCGACAGGGGGAAGAGACCCAGTACTTC.

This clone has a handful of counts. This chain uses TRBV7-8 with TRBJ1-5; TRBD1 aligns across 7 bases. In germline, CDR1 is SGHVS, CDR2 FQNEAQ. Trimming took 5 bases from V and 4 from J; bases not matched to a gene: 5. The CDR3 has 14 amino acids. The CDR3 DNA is TGTGCCAGCAGCCAACAGGGGTGGAATCAGCCCCAGCATTTT. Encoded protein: CASSQQGWNQPQHF.

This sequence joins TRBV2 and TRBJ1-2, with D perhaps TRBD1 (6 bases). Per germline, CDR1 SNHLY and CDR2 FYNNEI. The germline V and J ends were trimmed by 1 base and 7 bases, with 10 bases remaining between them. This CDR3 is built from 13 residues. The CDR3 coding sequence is TGTGCCAGCAGTGAAGGACAGGTCCTTGGCTACACCTTC. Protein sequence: CASSEGQVLGYTF. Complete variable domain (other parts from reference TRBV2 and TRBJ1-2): EPEVTQTPSHQVTQMGQEVILRCVPISNHLYFYWYRQILGQKVEFLVSFYNNEISEKSEIFDDQFSVERPDGSNFTLKIRSTKLEDSAMYFCASSEGQVLGYTFGSGTRLTVV.

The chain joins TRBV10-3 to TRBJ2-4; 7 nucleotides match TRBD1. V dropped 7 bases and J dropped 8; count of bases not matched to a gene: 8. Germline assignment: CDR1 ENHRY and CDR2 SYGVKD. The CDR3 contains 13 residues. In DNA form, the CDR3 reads TGTGCCATCACCAATGACAGGGCGGACATTCAGTACTTC. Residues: CAITNDRADIQYF.